This record covers a single T cell receptor (beta chain). This entry belongs to a study of blood T cell repertoires in COVID-19. The table came from immunoSEQ multiplex PCR; TCRdb's copy has only in-frame clones and leaves some out. The profile shows about 68,000 clones, approximately 86% of them singletons. CDR3 length: 15 residues. In germline, CDR1 is ENHRY, CDR2 SYGVKD. The ends lost 7 bases at V and 6 bases at J; junction bases unmatched: 12. The sample consisted of peripheral blood. The rearrangement joins TRBV10-3 to TRBJ2-3, with 8 nucleotides matching TRBD1. This clonotype was sampled from a man at least 80 years old with COVID-19, enrolled during active disease. CDR3 region: CAITGQVGVKDTQYF. The CDR3 nucleotides are TGTGCCATCACGGGACAGGTGGGGGTGAAGGATACGCAGTATTTT.